Below, 11 T cell receptor beta chains from the same sample are listed, as sequenced in a study of T cells in Graves' hyperthyroidism and ophthalmopathy (dated by TCRdb to the late 2010s). The library was generated by multiplex PCR. Sequencing was carried out with an Illumina HiSeq 2000. The TCR beta CDR3 regions were amplified from RNA transcripts. The first round of RT-PCR for the TCR CDR3 was performed with the HTBI primer set and the Qiagen OneStep RT-PCR kit. Clones were called with MiXCR by TCRdb after fastp trimmed the public reads at Q25, and only in-frame beta chains were retained. Rows merge per CDR3 protein into single entries with the most common DNA and genes. This sample gives about 510,000 distinct CDR3 sequences in total; 14% of them show up just once. The ten largest clones capture over 11% of the sample. The sequenced material came from blood. These receptors came from a middle-aged woman with Graves' hyperthyroidism.

Ten or more counts support this clonotype. V usage is TRBV3-1 and J usage is TRBJ1-5; 9 nucleotides match TRBD1. This CDR3 is 17 amino acids long. The V and J ends lost 3 bases and 0 bases, in that order; junction bases with no gene match: 6. CDR1 is LGHDT, CDR2 YNNKEL, per germline (reference sequence). The CDR3 protein is CASSHPGQGDSNQPQHF. The CDR3 DNA reads as TGTGCCAGCAGCCACCCGGGACAGGGAGATAGCAATCAGCCCCAGCATTTT.

This clonotype has ten or more counts. V gene TRBV12-3 or TRBV12-4 combines with J gene TRBJ1-6; the D gene is possibly TRBD1 (6 bases). The CDR3 covers 14 residues. V was clipped by 6 bases and J by 7 bases, with 13 bases between them. CDR3 in amino acids: CASRRTDDNSPLHF. CDR3 bases: TGTGCCAGCAGGAGGACAGATGACAATTCACCCCTCCACTTT.

In its sample, this clonotype was seen many times. This chain joins TRBV12-3 or TRBV12-4 and TRBJ2-2, with 9 bases that match TRBD2. Trimming at V came to 6 bases and at J to 4 bases, leaving 6 bases not matched to a gene. CDR3 size: 15 residues. The CDR3 bases are TGTGCCAGCAGAAGTAGCGGGAGTGGCACCGGGGAGCTGTTTTTT. Translation gives CASRSSGSGTGELFF.

This clonotype was detected ten times or more. J is TRBJ2-7 and V is TRBV11-2, with 10 bases lining up with TRBD2. V trimming: 1 base; J trimming: 6 bases; junction bases outside the gene matches: 3. The CDR3 runs to 14 residues. Germline CDR1 and CDR2: SGHAT and FQNNGV. CDR3 nucleotide sequence: TGTGCCAGCAGCTTAGGGACTAGCGGATTCGAGCAGTACTTC. As protein: CASSLGTSGFEQYF.

In the case of this clonotype: A much larger clone differs by one base, so this may be a read error. The V and J genes are TRBV20-1 and TRBJ2-2; 7 bases are shared with TRBD2. This CDR3 comprises 12 residues. The germline V gene encodes CDR1 DFQATT and CDR2 SNEGSKA (reference sequence). J was trimmed by 4 bases and V by 8 bases; bases with no gene match: 4. CDR3 bases: TGCAGTTTGTCGGGGGGCACCGGGGAGCTGTTTTTT. It translates to CSLSGGTGELFF.

This chain links TRBV28 with TRBJ1-5, with 8 bases identical to TRBD1. The germline V gene encodes CDR1 MDHEN and CDR2 SYDVKM. V shed 5 bases and J 4 bases; nucleotides not matched to a gene: 7. The CDR3 totals 15 residues. The DNA for the CDR3 is TGTGCCAGCAGTCCCAGGACAGGGACAAATCAGCCCCAGCATTTT. This codes for CASSPRTGTNQPQHF.

The CDR3 region has the DNA TGTGCCAGCAAAGGGACTGACACCGACAATGAGCAGTTCTTC. It translates to CASKGTDTDNEQFF. The chain uses TRBV25-1 and TRBJ2-1, with D perhaps TRBD2 (6 bases). The CDR3 is 14 residues long. V shed 7 bases and J shed 5 bases, with 15 bases lying between them. Per germline, CDR1 MGHDK and CDR2 SYGVNS.

This clonotype appeared many times. The V gene is TRBV18, the J gene TRBJ1-1, with TRBD1 matching 7 bases. V trimming: 2 bases; J trimming: 0 bases; junction bases outside the gene matches: 6. The V gene's germline CDR1 is KGHSH and CDR2 LQKENI. This CDR3 has 16 residues. For the CDR3, the DNA is TGTGCCAGCTCACCAAGACAGGGTTCCATGAACACTGAAGCTTTCTTT. Protein product: CASSPRQGSMNTEAFF.

This clonotype showed up just a few times. The chain has TRBV10-1 and TRBJ2-1; 8 bases align to TRBD2. There are 15 residues in the CDR3. With 6 bases clipped from V and 9 bases from J, the junction kept 13 bases outside the gene matches. Germline V CDR1 and CDR2: WNHNN, SYGVQD (reference sequence). In nucleotides, the CDR3 is TGCGCCAGCAGCCCTGGGGGAGCGGGAGCAGCTGAGCAGTTCTTC. Protein product: CASSPGGAGAAEQFF.

This clonotype was recorded only once. This sequence may be a read error, since a much larger clone differs from it by one base. The CDR3 ends on some other residue instead of the conserved phenylalanine or tryptophan, so this is likely a read error. CDR3 nucleotide sequence: TGTGCCAGCCCGGGGGGATCGGGAGGCTACACCCTC. Amino acids: CASPGGSGGYTL. The rearrangement links TRBV2 to TRBJ1-2, with D possibly TRBD1 on 5 matching bases. CDR1 and CDR2 from the germline V gene are SNHLY and FYNNEI. The V and J ends lost 8 bases and 8 bases respectively, with 15 bases between them. The CDR3 extends over 12 amino acids.

This clonotype was recorded many times. V and J are TRBV3-1 and TRBJ1-3; 11 bases agree with TRBD1. J was trimmed by 4 bases and V by 3 bases; bases with no gene match: 5. CDR1 and CDR2 (germline): LGHDT, YNNKEL (reference sequence). The CDR3 is 16 amino acids. The DNA for the CDR3 is TGTGCCAGCAGCCATGGACAGGGGGCGACAGGAAACACCATATATTTT. It yields the protein CASSHGQGATGNTIYF.